These T cell receptor beta chains were read from a single sample in a study of shared clonotypes between healthy human individuals. Using immunoSEQ multiplex PCR, the repertoire was profiled, and TCRdb retains in-frame clones only, with some absent. The sample has about 820,000 clones; about 92% are singletons. Sequenced: naive CD8+ T cells sorted from blood. All receptors derive from a man aged 30-40 years in good health. CDR3s include the opening cysteine and the closing phenylalanine or tryptophan. The order of the fields is CDR3 length, D gene, J gene, clone size, V gene, CDR3 protein, CDR3 DNA. The D gene is left open where the match is weak. For some rows the clone size is stated as once, few or many, or as a class when expanded; others skip it.

16 | TRBD1 | TRBJ2-2 | NA | TRBV9 | CASSVGGGPSSGELFF | TGTGCCAGCAGCGTAGGAGGGGGCCCCTCGTCCGGGGAGCTGTTTTTT
13 | NA | TRBJ1-1 | NA | TRBV29-1 | CSVGWGKNTEAFF | TGCAGCGTAGGATGGGGGAAGAACACTGAAGCTTTCTTT
15 | NA | TRBJ2-6 | NA | TRBV10-3 | CAIRSGYSGANVLTF | TGTGCCATCAGGTCAGGATACTCTGGGGCCAACGTCCTGACTTTC
12 | NA | TRBJ1-2 | NA | TRBV29-1 | CSVERRLYGYTF | TGCAGCGTCGAAAGGAGGCTCTATGGCTACACCTTC
20 | TRBD1 | TRBJ2-2 | NA | TRBV28 | CASSPIFSVTGQGEDGELFF | TGTGCCAGCAGTCCTATATTCTCGGTTACCGGACAGGGAGAGGACGGGGAGCTGTTTTTT
15 | NA | TRBJ2-7 | NA | TRBV5-1 | CASSSLPGTTYEQYF | TGCGCCAGCAGCTCGCTACCTGGAACTACCTACGAGCAGTACTTC
16 | NA | TRBJ2-1 | NA | TRBV19 | CASSIRPESSYNEQFF | TGTGCCAGTAGTATCCGGCCGGAGAGCTCCTACAATGAGCAGTTCTTC
16 | TRBD2 | TRBJ2-7 | NA | TRBV10-3 | CAISEWTSGIGYEQYF | TGTGCCATCAGTGAGTGGACTAGCGGGATCGGCTACGAGCAGTACTTC
17 | NA | TRBJ2-1 | NA | TRBV21-1 | CASSKGQRGSSYNEQFF | TGTGCCAGCAGCAAAGGGCAGCGGGGCAGCTCCTACAATGAGCAGTTCTTC
17 | NA | TRBJ2-3 | NA | TRBV13 | CASSLTGGGPSTDTQYF | TGTGCCAGCAGCTTAACTGGTGGCGGGCCTAGCACAGATACGCAGTATTTT
16 | NA | TRBJ1-2 | NA | TRBV9 | CASSAHLTETNYGYTF | TGTGCCAGCAGCGCCCACTTGACAGAAACTAACTATGGCTACACCTTC
14 | NA | TRBJ1-2 | NA | TRBV15 | CATSNVRGNYGYTF | TGTGCCACCAGCAATGTCAGGGGAAACTATGGCTACACCTTC
17 | NA | TRBJ2-1 | NA | TRBV19 | CASSLGSGLSSYNEQFF | TGTGCCAGTAGCCTAGGGTCAGGCCTCAGCTCCTACAATGAGCAGTTCTTC
15 | NA | TRBJ2-7 | NA | TRBV4-1 | CASSQVPGPNYEQYF | TGCGCCAGCAGCCAAGTCCCTGGGCCAAACTACGAGCAGTACTTC
10 | NA | TRBJ2-5 | NA | TRBV5-1 | CASSGETQYF | TGCGCCAGCAGCGGGGAGACCCAGTACTTC
17 | NA | TRBJ1-2 | once | TRBV11-2 | CASSLDRQKPANYGYTF | TGTGCCAGCAGCTTGGACAGACAAAAGCCCGCTAACTATGGCTACACCTTC
18 | NA | TRBJ2-3 | NA | TRBV27 | CASSLLLVGEVGTDTQYF | TGTGCCAGCAGTTTATTGTTGGTGGGTGAAGTTGGTACAGATACGCAGTATTTT
14 | NA | TRBJ2-7 | NA | TRBV5-4 | CASSPLAESYEQYF | TGTGCCAGCAGCCCATTAGCGGAAAGCTACGAGCAGTACTTC
16 | TRBD2 | TRBJ2-1 | NA | TRBV11-2 | CASSYGRESSYNEQFF | TGTGCCAGCAGCTACGGGCGGGAGAGCTCCTACAATGAGCAGTTCTTC
14 | NA | TRBJ2-1 | once | TRBV19 | CASSIASSYNEQFF | TGTGCCAGTAGTATAGCGAGCTCCTACAATGAGCAGTTCTTC
15 | NA | TRBJ2-3 | NA | TRBV15 | CATSRGLEATDTQYF | TGTGCCACCAGCAGAGGATTAGAGGCGACAGATACGCAGTATTTT
15 | TRBD2 | TRBJ2-1 | NA | TRBV5-5 | CASSPLIAGVLEQFF | TGTGCCAGCAGCCCTCTAATAGCGGGAGTGTTGGAGCAGTTCTTC
14 | TRBD2 | TRBJ2-7 | NA | TRBV5-1 | CASRQLAGAYEQYF | TGCGCCAGCAGACAACTAGCGGGGGCCTACGAGCAGTACTTC
15 | NA | TRBJ2-2 | NA | TRBV5-6 | CASSLWGADTGELFF | TGTGCCAGCAGCTTGTGGGGGGCCGACACCGGGGAGCTGTTTTTT
14 | NA | TRBJ1-4 | NA | TRBV27 | CASSFAGRGGKLFF | TGTGCCAGCAGTTTTGCAGGGAGAGGTGGGAAACTGTTTTTT
12 | NA | TRBJ1-1 | NA | TRBV7-8 | CASSLPGKEAFF | TGTGCCAGCAGCTTACCCGGAAAGGAAGCTTTCTTT
12 | NA | TRBJ2-3 | NA | TRBV30 | CAWNPFADTQYF | TGTGCCTGGAACCCGTTTGCAGATACGCAGTATTTT
13 | NA | TRBJ2-1 | NA | TRBV4-3 | CASSQDQAEPPFF | TGCGCCAGCAGCCAAGATCAGGCAGAACCGCCGTTCTTC
17 | TRBD1 | TRBJ2-1 | NA | TRBV14 | CASSKVSGTGTYNEQFF | TGTGCCAGCAGCAAAGTCTCCGGGACAGGGACCTACAATGAGCAGTTCTTC
14 | NA | TRBJ1-1 | NA | TRBV4-3 | CASSHSSMNTEAFF | TGCGCCAGCAGCCACAGTAGTATGAACACTGAAGCTTTCTTT
15 | TRBD2 | TRBJ2-3 | NA | TRBV28 | CASSLAGVIADTQYF | TGTGCCAGCAGTTTAGCGGGAGTAATCGCAGATACGCAGTATTTT
15 | NA | TRBJ2-3 | NA | TRBV6-1 | CASSPPGRVTDTQYF | TGTGCCAGCAGTCCCCCCGGACGGGTCACAGATACGCAGTATTTT
11 | NA | TRBJ2-1 | NA | TRBV5-5 | CASSLEVEQFF | TGTGCCAGCAGCTTGGAGGTGGAGCAGTTCTTC
12 | TRBD1 | TRBJ1-2 | NA | TRBV9 | CASRDRAHGYTF | TGTGCCAGCAGGGACAGGGCACATGGCTACACCTTC
14 | NA | TRBJ2-7 | NA | TRBV2 | CASSDYQGYYEQYF | TGTGCCAGCAGTGATTACCAGGGATACTACGAGCAGTACTTC
14 | TRBD1 | TRBJ2-7 | NA | TRBV5-1 | CASSWTGPHYEQYF | TGCGCCAGCAGCTGGACAGGGCCCCATTACGAGCAGTACTTC